Listed below are T cell receptor beta chains from one sample, sequenced in a study of T cells in Graves' hyperthyroidism and ophthalmopathy. TCRdb processed the multiplex PCR reads anew with MiXCR; each CDR3 protein has one entry. Of 750,000 to 900,000 distinct CDR3 sequences detected, around 38% appear once; the ten largest clones hold approximately 10%. Sequenced: blood. The receptor source for this set is a man aged 18-30 years with Graves' hyperthyroidism. Both conserved end residues are part of each CDR3. D genes are given only for firm matches. Clone size appears in some rows only: once, few, many, or a class for an expanded clone.

TRBJ2-5	-	-	TRBV5-6	TGTGCCAGCAGCCCCAGACGGGGGCGGGTAGAGACCCAGTACTTC	CASSPRRGRVETQYF
TRBJ1-5	-	many	TRBV9	TGTGCCAGCAGATACAGGAGGGACCATCAGCCCCAGCATTTT	CASRYRRDHQPQHF
TRBJ1-1	-	many	TRBV19	TGTGCCAGTAGTATAGCGGCAGGGGCTGAAGCTTTCTTT	CASSIAAGAEAFF
TRBJ2-3	-	-	TRBV20-1	TGCAGTGCGACACGGACAGATACGCAGTATTTT	CSATRTDTQYF
TRBJ1-2	-	-	TRBV10-3	TGTGCCATCAGGCCTCACCCCACGGGTGGCTACACCTTC	CAIRPHPTGGYTF
TRBJ2-7	TRBD2	few	TRBV7-9	TGTGCCAGCAGCTTAGGACGGGAGGAGGACGAGCAGTACTTC	CASSLGREEDEQYF
TRBJ1-6	TRBD1	few	TRBV12-3/TRBV12-4	TGTGCCACTACCCCCCGGGACAGGGGATCACCCCTCCACTTT	CATTPRDRGSPLHF
TRBJ1-2	-	-	TRBV2	TGTGCCAGCAGTTACACCCGGGACGGAACCTATGGCTACACCTTC	CASSYTRDGTYGYTF
TRBJ1-1	-	many	TRBV29-1	TGCAGCGTCTACGACGAAAGAAGGACTGAAGCTTTCTTT	CSVYDERRTEAFF
TRBJ1-5	-	many	TRBV19	TGTGCCAGTAGTATGAGCCAGGGGATCGTGGGCAATCAGCCCCAGCATTTT	CASSMSQGIVGNQPQHF
TRBJ2-5	-	many	TRBV7-2	TGTACCAGCAGCTTAGCGGGAGGAGGAGAGACCCAGTACTTC	CTSSLAGGGETQYF
TRBJ1-2	-	-	TRBV7-2	TGTGCCAGCACCCCGGCCCCTCCAAATGGCTACACCTTC	CASTPAPPNGYTF
TRBJ2-7	-	few	TRBV12-3/TRBV12-4	TGTGCCAGCAGTTTAACGGGGGTCAGCTCCTACGAGCAGTACTTC	CASSLTGVSSYEQYF
TRBJ2-7	-	many	TRBV25-1	TGTGCCAGCAGTGACGGGGGGCCGTCCTCCTACGAGCAGTACTTC	CASSDGGPSSYEQYF
TRBJ1-1	-	-	TRBV10-3	TGTGCCATCAGTGATCGTCGTGGGTTGTCGGACACTGAAGCTTTCTTT	CAISDRRGLSDTEAFF
TRBJ2-5	TRBD2	-	TRBV20-1	TGCAGTGCTAAAAGGAGCGGGAGGGGTTCAGAGACCCAGTACTTC	CSAKRSGRGSETQYF
TRBJ1-3	-	-	TRBV12-3/TRBV12-4	TGTGCCAGCCGTCCAGGCTACTCTGGAAACACCATATATTTT	CASRPGYSGNTIYF
TRBJ2-7	TRBD1	few	TRBV29-1	TGCAGCGTTGAAGCGGGAACAGGGGGAAACGAGCAGTACTTC	CSVEAGTGGNEQYF
TRBJ2-7	TRBD2	few	TRBV20-1	TGCAGTGCTAGAGATACCCTAGCGGGAGTTAGCGAGCAGTACTTC	CSARDTLAGVSEQYF
TRBJ2-7	TRBD2	few	TRBV7-3	TGTGCCAGCAGTGCTAGCGGGAGGATCTACGAGCAGTACTTC	CASSASGRIYEQYF
TRBJ2-7	-	few	TRBV5-4	TGTGCCAGCAGCCCAGAGGGTGGAACCTACGAGCAGTACTTC	CASSPEGGTYEQYF
TRBJ2-5	TRBD1	once	TRBV7-2	TGTGCCAGCAGCGTTGACAGGGGGCTCGCCCAGTACTTC	CASSVDRGLAQYF
TRBJ1-5	-	-	TRBV7-6	TGTGCCAGCAGCCCTACGTCTGGCTTTAGCAATCAGCCCCAGCATTTT	CASSPTSGFSNQPQHF
TRBJ1-1	-	-	TRBV7-9	TGTGCCAGCAGCTTAGAAGCTGAACAGGGAGGGACTGAAGCTTTCTTT	CASSLEAEQGGTEAFF
TRBJ1-1	-	few	TRBV9	TGTGCCAGCAGCTACAGGGCATCGAACACTGAAGCTTTCTTT	CASSYRASNTEAFF
TRBJ2-5	-	few	TRBV7-3	TGTGCCAGCAGCCTTGGGACAACCTACCTTCAAGAGACCCAGTACTTC	CASSLGTTYLQETQYF
TRBJ2-5	-	-	TRBV7-9	TGTGCCAGCAGCTATCTCTCGGGGTATCAGGAGTGGGGGGAGCAAGAGACCCAGTACTTC	CASSYLSGYQEWGEQETQYF
TRBJ1-2	-	many	TRBV9	TGTGCCAGCAGCAGGCGAGGAACGGACGGCTACACCTTC	CASSRRGTDGYTF
TRBJ1-4	-	many	TRBV7-9	TGTGCCAGCAGCCGGCTCGAAAAACTGTTTTTT	CASSRLEKLFF
TRBJ1-4	TRBD1	-	TRBV25-1	TGTGCCAGCAGCCGGACAGGGGGCCTGCCTAATGAAAAACTGTTTTTT	CASSRTGGLPNEKLFF
TRBJ1-2	-	many	TRBV10-2	TGCGCCAGCAGTGAGTGGCAGGGGAGAAGCGATGGCTACACCTTC	CASSEWQGRSDGYTF
TRBJ2-7	-	-	TRBV4-1	TGCGCCAGCAGCCATTATCCTTTCCGTGGAGACGAGCAGTACTTC	CASSHYPFRGDEQYF
TRBJ2-2	TRBD2	many	TRBV2	TGTGCCAGCAGTTCAAGCGGGAGGGCCACCGGGGAGCTGTTTTTT	CASSSSGRATGELFF
TRBJ1-2	-	many	TRBV2	TGTGCCAGCAGTCCAGGACGCACTAACTATGGCTACACCTTC	CASSPGRTNYGYTF
TRBJ1-6	-	-	TRBV25-1	TGTGCCAGCGCCGGTCATAATTCACCCCTCCACTTT	CASAGHNSPLHF
TRBJ2-5	TRBD2	-	TRBV5-6	TGTGCCAGCAGCTTGCCCCAGGGAGCGGGAGGTACCCAGTACTTC	CASSLPQGAGGTQYF
TRBJ1-2	-	-	TRBV10-3	TGTGCCATCAGTGATGGGCAGACTTCTGGAAACACCTTC	CAISDGQTSGNTF
TRBJ2-7	-	many	TRBV7-2	TGTGCCAGCAGCAAAACTCAGGGTCATTACGAGCAGTACTTC	CASSKTQGHYEQYF
TRBJ2-5	-	-	TRBV12-3/TRBV12-4	TGTGCCAGCAGTTTCCGGACAGTCGAGGAGACCCAGTACTTC	CASSFRTVEETQYF
TRBJ1-1	-	-	TRBV29-1	TGCAGCTGGGACGACAGTGGGAACACTGAAGCTTTCTTT	CSWDDSGNTEAFF
TRBJ1-6	-	few	TRBV3-1	TGTGCCACCGGGACGGATGGGTCACCCCTCCACTTT	CATGTDGSPLHF
TRBJ1-2	-	many	TRBV7-2	TGTGCCAGCAGTACGGGCTGGGCGAACTATGGCTACACCTTC	CASSTGWANYGYTF
TRBJ2-7	TRBD2	-	TRBV20-1	TGCAGTGCTAGTGACCGGGACTACAGCTTCTACGAGCAGTACTTC	CSASDRDYSFYEQYF
TRBJ2-3	TRBD2	once	TRBV7-8	TGTGCCAGCAGCTCGTTGGGACTAGAGCCCGGAGATACGCAGTATTTT	CASSSLGLEPGDTQYF
TRBJ2-5	-	-	TRBV20-1	TGCAGTGCCGGACCGGGACTCGACGGGGAGACCCAGTACTTC	CSAGPGLDGETQYF
TRBJ1-2	-	-	TRBV24-1	TGTGCCACCAGTGATTTAATCGGGAGCGGCTACACCTTC	CATSDLIGSGYTF
TRBJ2-5	-	many	TRBV20-1	TGCAGTGCTGCTATAGAGACCCAGTACTTC	CSAAIETQYF
TRBJ1-5	-	-	TRBV19	TGTGCCAGTAGTTCGACAGAGGCCAATCAGCCCCAGCATTTT	CASSSTEANQPQHF
TRBJ2-5	TRBD1	many	TRBV20-1	TGCAGTGCTAGAGACGACAGGGGGATCGAGACCCAGTACTTC	CSARDDRGIETQYF
TRBJ1-6	-	-	TRBV29-1	TGCAGCGCCCTAGGGGTCTCCAATTCACCCCTCCACTTT	CSALGVSNSPLHF
TRBJ2-7	TRBD1	-	TRBV2	TGTGCCAGCAGCACGGACAGGGGGTGGAGCTACGAGCAGTACTTC	CASSTDRGWSYEQYF